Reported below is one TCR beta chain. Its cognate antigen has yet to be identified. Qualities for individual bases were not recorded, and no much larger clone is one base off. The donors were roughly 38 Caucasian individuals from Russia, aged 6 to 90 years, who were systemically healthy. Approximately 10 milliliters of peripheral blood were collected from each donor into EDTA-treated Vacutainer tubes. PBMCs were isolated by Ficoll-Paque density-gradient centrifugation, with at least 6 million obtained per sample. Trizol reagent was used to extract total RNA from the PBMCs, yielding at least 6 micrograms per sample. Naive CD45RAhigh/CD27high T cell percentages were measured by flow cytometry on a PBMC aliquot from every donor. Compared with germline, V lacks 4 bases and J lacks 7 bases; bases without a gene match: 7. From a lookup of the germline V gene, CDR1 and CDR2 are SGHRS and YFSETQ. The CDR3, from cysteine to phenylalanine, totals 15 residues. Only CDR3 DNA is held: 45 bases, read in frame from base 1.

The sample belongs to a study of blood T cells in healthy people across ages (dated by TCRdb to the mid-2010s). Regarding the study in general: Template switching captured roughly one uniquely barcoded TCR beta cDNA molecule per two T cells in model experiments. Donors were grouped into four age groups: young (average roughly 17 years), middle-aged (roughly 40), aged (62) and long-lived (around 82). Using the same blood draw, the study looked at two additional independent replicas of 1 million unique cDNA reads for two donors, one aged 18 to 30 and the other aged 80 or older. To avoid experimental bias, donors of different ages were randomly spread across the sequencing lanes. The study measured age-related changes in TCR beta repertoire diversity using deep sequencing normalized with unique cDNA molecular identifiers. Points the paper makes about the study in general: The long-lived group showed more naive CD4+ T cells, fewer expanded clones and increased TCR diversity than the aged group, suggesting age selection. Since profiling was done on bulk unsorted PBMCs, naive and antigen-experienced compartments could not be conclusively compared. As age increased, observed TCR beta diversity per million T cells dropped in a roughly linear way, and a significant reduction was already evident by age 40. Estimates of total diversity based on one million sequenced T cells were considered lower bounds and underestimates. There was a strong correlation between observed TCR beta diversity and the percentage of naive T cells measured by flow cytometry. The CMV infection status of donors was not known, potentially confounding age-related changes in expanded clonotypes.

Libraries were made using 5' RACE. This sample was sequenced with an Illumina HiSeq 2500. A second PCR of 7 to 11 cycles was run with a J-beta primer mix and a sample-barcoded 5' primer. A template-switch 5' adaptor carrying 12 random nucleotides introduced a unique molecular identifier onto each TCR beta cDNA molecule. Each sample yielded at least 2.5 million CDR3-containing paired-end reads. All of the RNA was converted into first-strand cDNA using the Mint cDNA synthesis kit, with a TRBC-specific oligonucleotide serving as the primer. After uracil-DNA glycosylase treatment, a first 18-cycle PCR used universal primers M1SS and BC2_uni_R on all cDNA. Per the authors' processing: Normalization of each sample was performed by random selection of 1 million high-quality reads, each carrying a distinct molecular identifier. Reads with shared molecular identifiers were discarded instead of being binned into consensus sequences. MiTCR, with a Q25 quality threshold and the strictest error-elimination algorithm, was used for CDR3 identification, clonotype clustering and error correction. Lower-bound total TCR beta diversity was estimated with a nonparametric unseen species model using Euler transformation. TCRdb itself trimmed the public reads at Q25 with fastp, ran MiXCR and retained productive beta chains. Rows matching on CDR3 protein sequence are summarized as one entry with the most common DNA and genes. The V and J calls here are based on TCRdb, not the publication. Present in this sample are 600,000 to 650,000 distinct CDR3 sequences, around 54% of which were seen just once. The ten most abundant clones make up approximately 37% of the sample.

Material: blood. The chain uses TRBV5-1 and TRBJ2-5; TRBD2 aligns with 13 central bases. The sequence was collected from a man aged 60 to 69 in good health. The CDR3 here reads CASSTGLAGMSTQYF. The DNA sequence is TGCGCCAGCAGCACGGGACTAGCGGGGATGTCGACCCAGTACTTC. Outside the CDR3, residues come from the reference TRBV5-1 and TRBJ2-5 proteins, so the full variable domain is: KAGVTQTPRYLIKTRGQQVTLSCSPISGHRSVSWYQQTPGQGLQFLFEYFSETQRNKGNFPGRFSGRQFSNSRSEMNVSTLELGDSALYLCASSTGLAGMSTQYFGPGTRLLVL.